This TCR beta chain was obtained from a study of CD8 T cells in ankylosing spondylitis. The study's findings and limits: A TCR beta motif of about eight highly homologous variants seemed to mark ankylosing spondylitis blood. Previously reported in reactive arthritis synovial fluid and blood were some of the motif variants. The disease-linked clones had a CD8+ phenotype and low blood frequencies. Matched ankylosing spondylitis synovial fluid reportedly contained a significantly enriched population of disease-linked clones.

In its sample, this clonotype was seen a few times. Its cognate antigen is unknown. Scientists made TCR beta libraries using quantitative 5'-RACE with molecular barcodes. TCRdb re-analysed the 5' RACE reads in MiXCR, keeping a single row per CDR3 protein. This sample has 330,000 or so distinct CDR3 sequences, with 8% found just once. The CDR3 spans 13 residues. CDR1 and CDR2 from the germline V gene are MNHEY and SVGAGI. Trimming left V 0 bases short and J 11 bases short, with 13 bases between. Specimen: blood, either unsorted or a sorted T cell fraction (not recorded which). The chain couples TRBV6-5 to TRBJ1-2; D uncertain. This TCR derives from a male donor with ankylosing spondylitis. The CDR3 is CASSYSRSQVYTF. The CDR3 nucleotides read TGTGCCAGCAGTTACTCTCGTTCCCAAGTATACACCTTC.